This passage covers 18 T cell receptor beta chains from one sample sequenced in a study of radiotherapy plus CTLA-4 blockade in lung cancer. TCRdb's copy holds only in-frame clones and misses some; the assay was immunoSEQ multiplex PCR. The table records some 18,000 clones, 86% of them present only once. The sample in question was peripheral blood, obtained from a patient treated with radiotherapy plus ipilimumab. Source of these receptors: a human donor with non-small cell lung cancer whose response to radiotherapy plus ipilimumab could not be evaluated.

The chain joins TRBV4-1 to TRBJ2-3; perhaps TRBD1 as D (5 bases). V lost 0 bases to trimming and J lost 2 bases, with 6 bases between them. The CDR3 sequence is 14 residues long. The V gene's germline CDR1 is MGHRA and CDR2 YSYEKL. In DNA, the CDR3 is TGCGCCAGCAGCCAAGAGGACACCACAGATACGCAGTATTTT. This encodes CASSQEDTTDTQYF.

This clone was seen a handful of times. The V gene is TRBV7-2, the J gene TRBJ1-2, with D perhaps matching TRBD1 (5 bases). Germline values: CDR1 SGHTA, CDR2 FQGNSA. V gave up 3 bases and J gave up 8 bases, with 13 bases separating them. CDR3 length: 13 amino acids. The CDR3 DNA reads as TGTGCCAGCAGCTTCGGGCAGGGTGGAGGCTACACCTTC. It translates to CASSFGQGGGYTF.

This CDR3 reads CASNPSAGAQETQYF. CDR3 sequence (DNA): TGTGCCAGCAACCCGAGCGCGGGGGCCCAAGAGACCCAGTACTTC. The V and J genes are TRBV28 and TRBJ2-5, with D perhaps TRBD2 (7 bases). The V gene's germline CDR1 is MDHEN and CDR2 SYDVKM. V was cut by 7 bases and J by 1 base, with 16 bases left in between. This CDR3 is built from 15 residues.

This clone was counted a single time. V gene TRBV4-2 combines with J gene TRBJ2-1, with unresolved D. This CDR3 is built from 16 residues. The V end was cut by 0 bases, the J end by 0 bases, with 9 bases between. Germline-derived CDR1 and CDR2 are LGHNA and YNFKEQ. CDR3 DNA sequence: TGTGCCAGCAGCCAAGAGTACGATAGCTCCTACAATGAGCAGTTCTTC. It encodes CASSQEYDSSYNEQFF.

In DNA form, the CDR3 reads TGTGCCAGCAGCGTAGCTCAGGGAACTGAAGCTTTCTTT. It translates to CASSVAQGTEAFF. The rearrangement joins TRBV11-2 to TRBJ1-1, with TRBD1 as a possible D gene (5 bases). Germline values: CDR1 SGHAT, CDR2 FQNNGV. This CDR3 comprises 13 residues. V lost 5 bases to trimming and J lost 5 bases, with 12 bases between them.

The rearrangement joins TRBV28 to TRBJ2-7; a weak D match, TRBD2 (6 bases). Per the germline V gene, CDR1 is MDHEN and CDR2 is SYDVKM. V was trimmed by 5 bases and J by 3 bases, leaving 20 bases between them. This CDR3 has 16 amino acids. This CDR3 reads CASSPVGLRGSYEQYF. DNA of the CDR3: TGTGCCAGCAGTCCCGTCGGTTTGCGGGGAAGCTACGAGCAGTACTTC. The complete variable domain, with remaining parts taken from reference TRBV28 and TRBJ2-7, reads DVKVTQSSRYLVKRTGEKVFLECVQDMDHENMFWYRQDPGLGLRLIYFSYDVKMKEKGDIPEGYSVSREKKERFSLILESASTNQTSMYLCASSPVGLRGSYEQYFGPGTRLTVT.

The chain couples TRBV25-1 to TRBJ2-3; tentative D call: TRBD2 (6 bases). The CDR3 runs to 14 residues. CDR1 and CDR2 (germline): MGHDK, SYGVNS. Between the trimmed V and J ends, which lost 10 bases and 1 base, there was a span of 15 bases. The CDR3 loop reads CATRAGPGTDTQYF. CDR3 sequence (DNA): TGTGCCACCAGAGCGGGCCCCGGCACAGATACGCAGTATTTT. The full variable domain, completed using reference TRBV25-1 and TRBJ2-3, is EADIYQTPRYLVIGTGKKITLECSQTMGHDKMYWYQQDPGMELHLIHYSYGVNSTEKGDLSSESTVSRIRTEHFPLTLESARPSHTSQYLCATRAGPGTDTQYFGPGTRLTVL.

The V call is TRBV19, the J call TRBJ1-5; perhaps TRBD1 as D (5 bases). The CDR3 extends over 15 amino acids. V dropped 6 bases and J dropped 3 bases, with 15 bases sitting between them. Germline CDR1 and CDR2: LNHDA and SQIVND (reference sequence). Here the CDR3 reads CASRAKGRVNQPQHF. CDR3 coding DNA: TGTGCCAGTAGGGCGAAGGGGCGAGTCAATCAGCCCCAGCATTTT.

The sample holds a few counts of this clone. This chain joins TRBV10-3 and TRBJ1-2, with 9 bases identical to TRBD1. Trimming cost V 10 bases and J 3 bases; bases outside gene matches: 3. The length of the CDR3 is 12 residues. Germline CDR1 and CDR2: ENHRY and SYGVKD. This CDR3 is CATWTGDYGYTF. CDR3 nucleotides: TGTGCCACTTGGACAGGGGACTATGGCTACACCTTC.

The genes are TRBV28 and TRBJ1-2; D is perhaps TRBD1 (5 bases). The germline CDR1 and CDR2 sequences are MDHEN and SYDVKM. This CDR3 is 14 amino acids long. V dropped 2 bases and J dropped 7 bases, with 14 bases sitting between them. The CDR3, as DNA: TGTGCCAGCAGTTTAATACAGGTTTCGGGTGGCTACACCTTC. Translated: CASSLIQVSGGYTF.

The chain combines TRBV6-6 with TRBJ2-5; TRBD2 is a possible D gene (5 bases). Germline V gives CDR1 MNHNY, CDR2 SVGAGI (reference sequence). This CDR3 contains 13 residues. The ends were cut back, 0 bases at V and 5 bases at J, with 7 bases in the middle. CDR3: CASSYSRGETQYF. The CDR3 region has the DNA TGTGCCAGCAGTTACTCCCGAGGGGAGACCCAGTACTTC.

This chain uses TRBV28 with TRBJ1-6; perhaps TRBD1 as D (6 bases). Germline CDR1 and CDR2: MDHEN and SYDVKM. The CDR3 has 18 amino acids. The germline V and J ends were trimmed by 6 bases and 0 bases, with 18 bases remaining between them. The CDR3 reads CASSLNRDRLSYNSPLHF. CDR3 in DNA: TGTGCCAGCAGCCTTAACAGGGACCGACTCTCCTATAATTCACCCCTCCACTTT.

In its sample, this clone was seen a few times. The chain recombines TRBV13 with TRBJ2-3, with TRBD2 matching 9 bases. This CDR3 comprises 19 residues. V dropped 4 bases and J dropped 0; count of bases not matched to a gene: 14. Looked up from germline, CDR1 is PRHDT and CDR2 is FYEKMQ (reference sequence). The CDR3 spells CASSSSLAGFSWSTDTQYF. CDR3 DNA: TGTGCCAGCAGCTCCAGCCTAGCGGGATTCTCTTGGAGCACAGATACGCAGTATTTT.

The J gene is TRBJ2-2, the V gene TRBV10-3; 7 nucleotides align to TRBD2. The junction had 6 bases not matched to a gene; V was cut back by 5 bases and J by 0 bases. The germline V gene has CDR1 ENHRY and CDR2 SYGVKD. CDR3 size: 16 residues. This CDR3 reads CAISRSGNANTGELFF. CDR3 coding DNA: TGTGCCATCAGTCGGAGCGGGAACGCGAACACCGGGGAGCTGTTTTTT.

CDR3 sequence reads: CASSRRLVRNTGELFF. As DNA, the CDR3 is TGTGCCAGCAGTCGAAGACTTGTACGGAACACCGGGGAGCTGTTTTTT. The chain recombines TRBV28 with TRBJ2-2; no firm D call. V shed 5 bases and J shed 1 base, with 14 bases lying between them. In germline, CDR1 is MDHEN, CDR2 SYDVKM. CDR3 length: 16 amino acids.

V gene TRBV6-1 combines with J gene TRBJ2-7; tentatively, D is TRBD1 (5 bases). CDR1 is MNHNS and CDR2 is SASEGT in the germline V gene. Trimming took 5 bases from V and 6 from J, leaving 17 bases between them. CDR3 length: 14 amino acids. CDR3 in DNA: TGTGCCAGCAGTTATAGGCAGGGCAAGGGCGAGCAGTACTTC. This gives the protein CASSYRQGKGEQYF.

The chain employs TRBV2 and TRBJ1-5; 8 bases align to TRBD1. There are 14 residues in the CDR3. Germline CDR1 is SNHLY and CDR2 is FYNNEI. J gave up 6 bases and V 6 bases, and 7 bases lay outside the gene matches. CDR3 sequence: CASREDRVVQPQHF. The CDR3 coding sequence is TGTGCCAGCAGGGAGGACAGGGTGGTTCAGCCCCAGCATTTT.

This chain joins TRBV4-3 and TRBJ1-4, with D possibly TRBD1 on 6 matching bases. The CDR3 has 15 residues. Germline CDR1 and CDR2: LGHNA and YSLEER. Trimming left V 0 bases short and J 7 bases short, with 12 bases between. The CDR3 DNA reads as TGCGCCAGCAGCCAAGATACAGGGATCGGTGAAAAACTGTTTTTT. Translation: CASSQDTGIGEKLFF.